This is a list of T cell receptor beta chains from one sample in a study of blood T cell repertoires in COVID-19. TCRdb's copy holds only in-frame clones and misses some; the assay was immunoSEQ multiplex PCR. The sample consists of about 100,000 clones, about four fifths of them appearing once. The source material was peripheral blood. These receptors all stem from a woman over 75 with active or convalescent COVID-19. Both conserved end residues are part of each CDR3. The D gene is left open where the match is weak. Rows give clone size only sometimes, using once, few, many, or a class for an expanded clone.

>NA|TRBJ2-2|NA|TRBV6-1
TGTGCCAGCAGTGAAAGACAGGTTTACACCGGGGAGCTGTTTTTT
CASSERQVYTGELFF
>few|TRBJ1-5|TRBD1|TRBV5-1
TGTGCCAGCAGCGACAAATATATGGACAGGGGGCGAAATCAGCCCCAGCATTTT
CASSDKYMDRGRNQPQHF
>NA|TRBJ2-7|TRBD1|TRBV6-6
TGTGCCAGCAGGGATCACAGGGGTTACGAGGGCGAGCAGTACTTC
CASRDHRGYEGEQYF
>few|TRBJ2-7|NA|TRBV5-5
TGTGCCAGCAGCTTTAGGACCAACACGGGGGAGCAGTACTTC
CASSFRTNTGEQYF
>few|TRBJ2-7|TRBD1|TRBV11-1
TGTGCCAGCAGCCTGGGACAGTTAGTCTACGAGCAGTACTTC
CASSLGQLVYEQYF
>NA|TRBJ2-3|TRBD2|TRBV5-4
TGTGCCAGCAGCCCACCGGGACTAGCGGGCCTAAGCACAGATACGCAGTATTTT
CASSPPGLAGLSTDTQYF
>few|TRBJ2-1|NA|TRBV21-1
TGTGCCAGCAGCAAAAGGAGGCTAGCGGGGGCCCAAGAGCAGTTCTTC
CASSKRRLAGAQEQFF
>NA|TRBJ2-5|NA|TRBV18
TGTGCCAGCTCACCAAATGGCGGAACCCAAGAGACCCAGTACTTC
CASSPNGGTQETQYF
>NA|TRBJ2-3|NA|TRBV5-1
TGCGCCAGCAGCTTCCAAGGCAGGGAAGAAGATACGCAGTATTTT
CASSFQGREEDTQYF
>NA|TRBJ2-7|NA|TRBV23-1
TGCGCCAGCAGTCCCTCGGGGTTGTGGAACGAGCAGTACTTC
CASSPSGLWNEQYF
>once|TRBJ1-1|TRBD1|TRBV18
TGTGCCAGCTCACCACAGGGGGCGAACACTGAAGCTTTCTTT
CASSPQGANTEAFF
>few|TRBJ1-4|NA|TRBV28
TGTGCCAGCTCTACAGGCACTCTCCTGCTTAATGAAAAACTGTTTTTT
CASSTGTLLLNEKLFF
>few|TRBJ1-2|NA|TRBV19
TGTGCCAGTAGTTGGGGGGGCGCCGGAAATGGCTACACCTTC
CASSWGGAGNGYTF
>few|TRBJ2-7|TRBD1|TRBV19
TGTGCCAGTAGTGAACAGGGGGCCTACGAGCAGTACTTC
CASSEQGAYEQYF
>NA|TRBJ2-4|NA|TRBV7-3
TGTGCCAGCAGCCCTGCAGGAGGGGCGGACATTCAGTACTTC
CASSPAGGADIQYF
>NA|TRBJ2-7|TRBD2|TRBV9
TGTGCCAGCAGCGTATCGGGAGGGAGCTCCTACGAGCAGTACTTC
CASSVSGGSSYEQYF
>NA|TRBJ2-1|TRBD2|TRBV7-9
TGTGCCAGCAGCTTAGAGGGGCCTAGCGGTTCCAATGAGCAGTTCTTC
CASSLEGPSGSNEQFF
>NA|TRBJ1-6|NA|TRBV28
TGTGCCAGCAGTAGCGCCCAGGGTTTCCACCTCCACTTT
CASSSAQGFHLHF
>NA|TRBJ2-1|TRBD2|TRBV5-1
TGCGCCAGCACCGGTGGGGGCAGCGGGAGCCACAATGAGCAGTTCTTC
CASTGGGSGSHNEQFF
>NA|TRBJ2-3|TRBD2|TRBV7-2
TGTGCCAGCAGCTTAACAAGACTAGCGGGGTTCACAGATACGCAGTATTTT
CASSLTRLAGFTDTQYF
>NA|TRBJ1-1|TRBD1|TRBV5-6
TGTGCCAGCAGCTGGGACAGGGGGGCGACGAGCACTGAAGCTTTCTTT
CASSWDRGATSTEAFF
>NA|TRBJ2-6|TRBD1|TRBV19
TGTGCCAGTAGCCAATCAGGGGGCGCACGGACTGGGGCCAACGTCCTGACTTTC
CASSQSGGARTGANVLTF
>NA|TRBJ2-3|NA|TRBV10-3
TGTGCCATCAGTGAGACTACCGGCCCCACAGATACGCAGTATTTT
CAISETTGPTDTQYF
>NA|TRBJ1-2|TRBD1|TRBV27
TGTGCCAGCGGGAAGTTCAGGGGGAATAACTATGGCTACACCTTC
CASGKFRGNNYGYTF
>NA|TRBJ2-3|NA|TRBV9
TGTGCCAGCAGCCCCATCGGGACTCGGCCGGATACGCAGTATTTT
CASSPIGTRPDTQYF
>NA|TRBJ2-1|TRBD1|TRBV5-6
TGTGCCAGCAGCTCACAGGGGTTGTCCGACAATGAGCAGTTCTTC
CASSSQGLSDNEQFF
>few|TRBJ2-3|NA|TRBV15
TGTGCCACCAGCAGAGATCCAGGGCACACAGATACGCAGTATTTT
CATSRDPGHTDTQYF
>NA|TRBJ1-1|NA|TRBV12-3/TRBV12-4
TGTGCCAGCAGGCCACAGGGTACTGAAGCTTTCTTT
CASRPQGTEAFF
>NA|TRBJ1-6|TRBD1|TRBV19
TGTGCCAGTAGGGCGGACAGGGAAAACTCACCCCTCCACTTT
CASRADRENSPLHF
>NA|TRBJ2-2|NA|TRBV7-3
TGTGCCAGCAGCCAAACTCGGAACACCGGGGAGCTGTTTTTT
CASSQTRNTGELFF
>NA|TRBJ1-2|TRBD1|TRBV5-1
TGTGCCAGCAGCCCCCGGACAGGATCGAACTATGGCTACACCTTC
CASSPRTGSNYGYTF
>NA|TRBJ2-2|NA|TRBV6-5
TGTGCCAGCAGCCTCCCGGGGGTCTGGGAGCTGTTTTTT
CASSLPGVWELFF
>NA|TRBJ1-6|NA|TRBV2
TGTGCCAGCACCGGGGGAGGGGGTTCGGATTCACCCCTCCACTTT
CASTGGGGSDSPLHF
>NA|TRBJ2-5|NA|TRBV25-1
TGTGCCAGCAGTGATGCGCGCGGAGAGACCCAGTACTTC
CASSDARGETQYF
>NA|TRBJ1-2|TRBD1|TRBV7-2
TGTGCCAGCAGCTTAATAGCGGACAGGGGCTATGGCTACACCTTC
CASSLIADRGYGYTF
>once|TRBJ2-3|NA|TRBV21-1
TGTGCCAGCAGCCCGTCCCCTAGCGCCTATCGCACAGATACGCAGTATTTT
CASSPSPSAYRTDTQYF
>NA|TRBJ2-3|NA|TRBV27
TGTGCCAGCGTTGAGGATAGCACAGATACGCAGTATTTT
CASVEDSTDTQYF
>NA|TRBJ2-1|TRBD1|TRBV19
TGTGCCAGTAGCCTTATACAGGGGAGTGTATACAATGAGCAGTTCTTC
CASSLIQGSVYNEQFF
>NA|TRBJ2-2|TRBD2|TRBV5-8
TGTGCCGCCGATCGGCTAGCGGGAGCGAACACCGGGGAGCTGTTTTTT
CAADRLAGANTGELFF
>NA|TRBJ1-2|NA|TRBV29-1
TGCAGCGTTGAGGTCGGGGGGGCCGGCTATGGCTACACCTTC
CSVEVGGAGYGYTF
>once|TRBJ1-2|TRBD1|TRBV6-2/TRBV6-3
TGTGCCAGCAGTTGGGACAGCCTATCTGGCTACACCTTC
CASSWDSLSGYTF
>NA|TRBJ1-1|NA|TRBV9
TGTGCCAGCAGCGTAGAGGGGCGGGGGACTGAAGCTTTCTTT
CASSVEGRGTEAFF
>NA|TRBJ2-7|NA|TRBV5-1
TGCGCCAGCAGCCTTCGTTCCCCCTACGAGCAGTACTTC
CASSLRSPYEQYF
>NA|TRBJ1-2|NA|TRBV6-5
TGTGCCAGCCTTCCCGGCGGGGTCAGCACACATGGCTACACCTTC
CASLPGGVSTHGYTF
>NA|TRBJ2-3|NA|TRBV24-1
TGTGCCACCAGTGATTTGACAAGGGGTGCAGATACGCAGTATTTT
CATSDLTRGADTQYF
>NA|TRBJ2-1|TRBD1|TRBV30
TGTGCCTGGAATGGACAGGGGCGCTACAATGAGCAGTTCTTC
CAWNGQGRYNEQFF
>once|TRBJ1-6|TRBD1|TRBV11-1
TGTGCCAGCAGCCTACGACAGGGTGTGGATTCACCCCTCCACTTT
CASSLRQGVDSPLHF
>NA|TRBJ2-7|TRBD2|TRBV5-4
TGTGCCAGCAGCTTCCCAGCGGGAGATGGAGAGCAGTACTTC
CASSFPAGDGEQYF
>once|TRBJ2-3|TRBD2|TRBV24-1
TGTGCCACCAGTGACCTCCTAGCGGGCACAGATACGCAGTATTTT
CATSDLLAGTDTQYF
>NA|TRBJ1-4|TRBD1|TRBV5-6
TGTGCCAGCAGCCAATCGGACAGGAACCCAACTAATGAAAAACTGTTTTTT
CASSQSDRNPTNEKLFF
>NA|TRBJ2-5|TRBD1|TRBV5-4
TGTGCCAGCAGCCAGACAGGGTCCCAAGAGACCCAGTACTTC
CASSQTGSQETQYF
>NA|TRBJ2-5|NA|TRBV6-5
TGTGCCAGCAGTTTCGGGGGTGAAGAGACCCAGTACTTC
CASSFGGEETQYF
>NA|TRBJ1-4|NA|TRBV27
TGTGCCAGCAGTTTCTTTCCGGGACAAGCTAATGAAAAACTGTTTTTT
CASSFFPGQANEKLFF
>NA|TRBJ1-1|TRBD1|TRBV9
TGTGCCAGCAGCGGACTCACAGGGGGCGCGAGGGAAGCTTTCTTT
CASSGLTGGAREAFF